Included here is one T cell receptor (beta chain) sequence, with context. Its antigen is currently unknown. This entry belongs to a study of cytotoxic CD8 clonotypes in ibrutinib-treated CLL. On the study more broadly: Overall, around 25 responses were partial and 2 complete; following median about 68 months, roughly 14 patients stayed remitted and roughly twelve progressed.

The CDR3 has 13 residues. CDR1 and CDR2 (germline): SGHAT, FQNNGV. Trimming stripped 1 base from V and 7 bases from J, with 7 bases between. Sequencing was performed with immunoSEQ multiplex PCR; in TCRdb, only in-frame clones are kept and a portion is missing. The sample consists of approximately 24,000 clones, 55% to 70% of them appearing once. Findings and limits, study-wide: Sampling times, which were not matched between the groups, differed between sustained-remission patients and progressing patients.

This sequence was found in a human donor with chronic lymphocytic leukemia. The rearrangement joins TRBV11-2 to TRBJ1-4; perhaps TRBD1 as D (6 bases). The sequences come from PBMCs, collected at disease progression, from a patient treated with ibrutinib. The CDR3, as DNA: TGTGCCAGCAGCTTAGGGACAGTTGAAAAACTGTTTTTT. Its translation: CASSLGTVEKLFF.